The present TCR beta chain was sequenced within a study of cytomegalovirus exposure and HLA in healthy donors. Study-wide points: According to a later analysis, donors in an Asian-associated ancestry cluster reportedly had fewer N-insertions than the 666-donor mean.

As regards this clone: Antigen: not known.

The study ran its PCR with 60 Vbeta and 13 Jbeta primers. Clones were sequenced by immunoSEQ multiplex PCR, and TCRdb holds only the in-frame ones, with some missing. The profile shows about 120,000 clones, 76% of them singletons. This CDR3 has 16 residues. Between the trimmed V and J ends, which lost 0 bases and 6 bases, there was a span of 18 bases. CDR1 is SGHRS and CDR2 is YFSETQ in the germline V gene. The sample comprised PBMCs. The J gene is TRBJ1-2, the V gene TRBV5-1, with D possibly being TRBD1 (5 bases). The source is a woman aged 40-49 years in good health and CMV-seropositive. In DNA, the CDR3 is TGCGCCAGCAGCTTGGCCATAGGGGAGGGGAATCATGGCTACACCTTC. Translation gives CASSLAIGEGNHGYTF.